This note documents a single TCR beta chain sequence. Its target is not known. CDR3 length equals 15 residues. Trimming cost V 1 base and J 3 bases; bases outside gene matches: 6. The V gene's germline CDR1 is LNHNV and CDR2 YYDKDF (reference sequence). The time point denotes: persistent/refractory GD, antithyroid drugs over 5 years with positive TRAb. Following extraction of RNA from PBMCs, that RNA was used to make the TCR library. The data derive from a study of regulatory T cells in long-lasting Graves disease. Background on the study: Persistent Graves' disease required over 5 years of antithyroid drugs and positive TSH receptor antibodies. The study's findings and limits: Accuracy might have suffered from few samples.

Building of the TCR beta libraries involved iRepertoire HTBI primers and Arm-PCR of CDR3 regions. Per the original methods: Identified across the samples were 55 to 75 TRBV segments and approximately 14 TRBJ segments. TCRdb independently ran MiXCR on the multiplex PCR reads; one entry per CDR3 protein. Here the V and J calls rest on TCRdb's processing, not on the authors' analysis. The sample lists about 430,000 distinct CDR3 sequences; around 23% were seen once. The chain uses TRBV15 and TRBJ2-7, with TRBD2 matching over 7 bases. This TCR derives from a female donor with Graves disease. Sequenced here: peripheral blood mononuclear cells (PBMCs), sampled when the disease was refractory, from a patient treated with antithyroid drugs. The CDR3 protein is CATSRVAGDIYEQYF. The CDR3 DNA reads as TGTGCCACCAGCAGAGTGGCGGGAGACATCTACGAGCAGTACTTC.